These T cell receptor beta chains were read from a single sample in a study of cytomegalovirus exposure and HLA in healthy donors. TCRdb's copy holds only in-frame clones and misses some; the assay was immunoSEQ multiplex PCR. This sample carries approximately 70,000 clones, about 94% of them seen once, and the ten largest clones take roughly 1%. The material sequenced was PBMCs. The receptors originated from a woman in her late teens or twenties in good health and CMV-seronegative. The CDR3 runs from the conserved cysteine through the conserved F or W. The size field is filled for only some rows; it gives once, few, many or a size class.

size | J | V | length | CDR3
- | TRBJ2-1 | TRBV6-5 | 16 | CASSYRVPSGADEQFF
- | TRBJ2-7 | TRBV10-1 | 20 | CASSEPRFRQGAVLCYEQYF
- | TRBJ2-1 | TRBV19 | 16 | CASSNPGLAGYNEQFF
- | TRBJ2-1 | TRBV27 | 12 | CASGSGTDEQFF
- | TRBJ2-7 | TRBV6-1 | 14 | CASITGYPNYEQYF
- | TRBJ2-7 | TRBV5-6 | 14 | CASSFRRDSYEQYF
- | TRBJ2-3 | TRBV20-1 | 11 | CSASKRDTQYF
- | TRBJ2-7 | TRBV18 | 16 | CASSPGGVKSSYEQYF
- | TRBJ2-1 | TRBV2 | 12 | CASRGPYNEQFF
once | TRBJ1-1 | TRBV2 | 16 | CASSEASRQGRTEAFF
- | TRBJ1-4 | TRBV6-6 | 14 | CASSEQGPGEKLFF
few | TRBJ2-2 | TRBV13 | 16 | CASRSLAGGNTGELFF
- | TRBJ2-5 | TRBV7-2 | 15 | CASSLGRAGRETQYF
- | TRBJ2-1 | TRBV6-6 | 15 | CASSYPGQGRYEQFF
- | TRBJ2-7 | TRBV21-1 | 14 | CASSISEGGLEQYF
- | TRBJ2-7 | TRBV21-1 | 15 | CASSKGHRETYEQYF
- | TRBJ2-2 | TRBV7-3 | 14 | CASSFTGVSGELFF
- | TRBJ2-3 | TRBV19 | 16 | CASSIASGGGTDTQYF
once | TRBJ2-1 | TRBV27 | 14 | CASRTITGGNEQFF
- | TRBJ2-1 | TRBV5-4 | 16 | CASSLEGLAGVREQFF
- | TRBJ2-3 | TRBV7-2 | 16 | CASSFGLAVVTDTQYF
- | TRBJ2-7 | TRBV7-9 | 15 | CASSSPRGGGYEQYF
- | TRBJ2-7 | TRBV7-8 | 13 | CASSLGTGGEQYF
- | TRBJ1-2 | TRBV4-2 | 16 | CASSQEVGGTNYGYTF
- | TRBJ1-1 | TRBV4-3 | 16 | CASSQDGARGLAEAFF
- | TRBJ1-6 | TRBV7-2 | 15 | CASSLIIGGGSPLHF
- | TRBJ2-7 | TRBV27 | 11 | CASSFGYEQYF
- | TRBJ2-4 | TRBV2 | 14 | CASSEASGLNIQYF